Sequencing of this TCR beta chain was carried out in a study of beta chain features in type 1 diabetes. Overall study findings and caveats: Compared with healthy donors, patients appeared to share more similar naive, central memory and regulatory TCRB repertoires. A possible short-template PCR bias applies equally to patients and controls.

Germline V lookup: CDR1 GTSNPN, CDR2 SVGIG (reference sequence). The V gene lost 3 bases and the J gene lost 5 bases, with 16 bases spanning the gap. The CDR3 runs to 14 residues. The entirety of the isolated RNA underwent reverse transcription, so expressed TCRB transcripts were sequenced. Clones were read by immunoSEQ multiplex PCR, and TCRdb kept only the in-frame ones, dropping some. Of around 200,000 clones listed, less than 15% are singletons. With regard to this clone: The antigen remains unidentified.

The sequenced material came from central memory CD4+ T cells from blood. J is TRBJ1-1 and V is TRBV30; D not certain. This TCR was recovered from a woman aged 18-29 years in good health. In DNA, the CDR3 is TGTGCCTGGAGCCCCCTCGGAGGGAAGACTGAAGCTTTCTTT. Its translation is CAWSPLGGKTEAFF.